This is a list of T cell receptor beta chains from one sample in a study of cytomegalovirus exposure and HLA in healthy donors. Only in-frame clones appear in the TCRdb table, and some are missing; sequencing was by immunoSEQ multiplex PCR. The profile shows some 130,000 clones, roughly four fifths of them singletons. The sequenced material came from PBMCs. Source of these receptors: a male donor in good health and CMV-seropositive. The CDR3 runs from the conserved cysteine through the conserved F or W. A D gene is named only where the DNA matches it firmly. Not every row has a clone size; where given, it reads once, few, many or a size class.

D gene: TRBD2
J gene: TRBJ2-7
V gene: TRBV6-1
clone size: .
CDR3 DNA: TGTGCCAGCAGGGGACTAGCGGGGGAGCAGTACTTC
CDR3 protein: CASRGLAGEQYF

D gene: .
J gene: TRBJ1-2
V gene: TRBV6-1
clone size: .
CDR3 DNA: TGTGCCAGCACCTCGCCCGCCAGCTATGGCTACACCTTC
CDR3 protein: CASTSPASYGYTF

D gene: .
J gene: TRBJ2-1
V gene: TRBV25-1
clone size: .
CDR3 DNA: TGTGCCAGCAGTTCTACAGGAATCTCCTACAATGAGCAGTTCTTC
CDR3 protein: CASSSTGISYNEQFF

D gene: TRBD2
J gene: TRBJ2-7
V gene: TRBV7-9
clone size: once
CDR3 DNA: TGTGCCAGCAGCTTATCCCTAGCGGGGACCTACGAGCAGTACTTC
CDR3 protein: CASSLSLAGTYEQYF

D gene: .
J gene: TRBJ2-7
V gene: TRBV5-1
clone size: .
CDR3 DNA: TGCGCCAGCAGCTTGGGGGGGGGCGGGAGCGACGAGCAGTACTTC
CDR3 protein: CASSLGGGGSDEQYF

D gene: TRBD2
J gene: TRBJ2-5
V gene: TRBV6-5
clone size: few
CDR3 DNA: TGTGCCAGCAGCGGTGCGGGACTAACGGAGACCCAGTACTTC
CDR3 protein: CASSGAGLTETQYF

D gene: TRBD2
J gene: TRBJ2-1
V gene: TRBV4-3
clone size: .
CDR3 DNA: TGCGCCAGCAGCCAAGATTGGGGAGCGCTAGCGGTCTTTAATGAGCAGTTCTTC
CDR3 protein: CASSQDWGALAVFNEQFF

D gene: .
J gene: TRBJ1-4
V gene: TRBV6-6
clone size: .
CDR3 DNA: TGTGCCAGCAGTTACGGCCCAAGAGGGGAAAAACTGTTTTTT
CDR3 protein: CASSYGPRGEKLFF

D gene: TRBD2
J gene: TRBJ2-7
V gene: TRBV7-9
clone size: .
CDR3 DNA: TGTTCCAGCAGCTTATCTTTTGAGGGAGGGAGATACGAGCAGTACTTC
CDR3 protein: CSSSLSFEGGRYEQYF

D gene: .
J gene: TRBJ1-1
V gene: TRBV19
clone size: .
CDR3 DNA: TGTGCCAGTAGGCGGGGGAATGAAGCTTTCTTT
CDR3 protein: CASRRGNEAFF

D gene: .
J gene: TRBJ1-5
V gene: TRBV7-3
clone size: .
CDR3 DNA: TGTGCCAGCAGCAGGGGCCAAAATCAGCCCCAGCATTTT
CDR3 protein: CASSRGQNQPQHF

D gene: TRBD2
J gene: TRBJ2-1
V gene: TRBV5-1
clone size: .
CDR3 DNA: TGCGCCAGCAGAGCTAGCGGGAAACCTATCTACAATGAGCAGTTCTTC
CDR3 protein: CASRASGKPIYNEQFF

D gene: TRBD1
J gene: TRBJ2-2
V gene: TRBV19
clone size: .
CDR3 DNA: TGTGCCAGTAGTCCACAGGGGGCGGACGGGGAGCTGTTTTTT
CDR3 protein: CASSPQGADGELFF

D gene: .
J gene: TRBJ2-5
V gene: TRBV30
clone size: .
CDR3 DNA: TGTGCCTGGAGTGTATCTAGGGAGACCCAGTACTTC
CDR3 protein: CAWSVSRETQYF

D gene: .
J gene: TRBJ2-1
V gene: TRBV10-3
clone size: .
CDR3 DNA: TGTGCCATCAGTGCCCTAGCGACCTCCTACAATGAGCAGTTCTTC
CDR3 protein: CAISALATSYNEQFF

D gene: TRBD2
J gene: TRBJ2-3
V gene: TRBV13
clone size: .
CDR3 DNA: TGTGCCAGCAGCTTCCGGGAGGGCACAGATACGCAGTATTTT
CDR3 protein: CASSFREGTDTQYF

D gene: .
J gene: TRBJ2-5
V gene: TRBV7-9
clone size: .
CDR3 DNA: TGTGCCAGCAGCTCCGAAGAGACCCAGTACTTC
CDR3 protein: CASSSEETQYF

D gene: .
J gene: TRBJ1-1
V gene: TRBV27
clone size: few
CDR3 DNA: TGTGCCAGCACATCAATTACAGGGAACACTGAAGCTTTCTTT
CDR3 protein: CASTSITGNTEAFF

D gene: TRBD2
J gene: TRBJ2-7
V gene: TRBV18
clone size: .
CDR3 DNA: TGTGCCAGCTCCCATCCTAGCGGCTACGAGCAGTACTTC
CDR3 protein: CASSHPSGYEQYF

D gene: .
J gene: TRBJ1-3
V gene: TRBV18
clone size: .
CDR3 DNA: TGTGCCAGCTCATCCAGTTTCTCTGGAAACACCATATATTTT
CDR3 protein: CASSSSFSGNTIYF

D gene: .
J gene: TRBJ1-4
V gene: TRBV19
clone size: .
CDR3 DNA: TGTGCCACCCGTCGCCGGGGAGTGGATGAAAAACTGTTTTTT
CDR3 protein: CATRRRGVDEKLFF

D gene: TRBD1
J gene: TRBJ1-1
V gene: TRBV29-1
clone size: .
CDR3 DNA: TGCAGCGTAGATCGGGACAGGGCTCAAGAAGCTTTCTTT
CDR3 protein: CSVDRDRAQEAFF

D gene: .
J gene: TRBJ1-2
V gene: TRBV4-3
clone size: .
CDR3 DNA: TGCGCCAGCAGCCAAGATCGGGGGGGAGGCTACACCTTC
CDR3 protein: CASSQDRGGGYTF

D gene: TRBD2
J gene: TRBJ2-1
V gene: TRBV11-2
clone size: .
CDR3 DNA: TGTGCCAGCAGCTTAAGGCCAAGCGGGAGCAATGAGCAGTTCTTC
CDR3 protein: CASSLRPSGSNEQFF

D gene: .
J gene: TRBJ2-7
V gene: TRBV2
clone size: .
CDR3 DNA: TGTGCCAGCAGCCCTAAACGCAGGATTGACGAGCAGTACTTC
CDR3 protein: CASSPKRRIDEQYF

D gene: TRBD2
J gene: TRBJ2-7
V gene: TRBV29-1
clone size: .
CDR3 DNA: TGCAGCGTTGAAAATCCGGGACTAGCGGGAGTAGGATACGAGCAGTACTTC
CDR3 protein: CSVENPGLAGVGYEQYF

D gene: .
J gene: TRBJ1-6
V gene: TRBV28
clone size: .
CDR3 DNA: TGTGCCAGCAGTTTTGGGGCGGCCAATTCACCCCTCCACTTT
CDR3 protein: CASSFGAANSPLHF

D gene: TRBD2
J gene: TRBJ2-7
V gene: TRBV28
clone size: .
CDR3 DNA: TGTGCCAGCAGTTCCCCGGGGACTAGCAGCCCCTACGAGCAGTACTTC
CDR3 protein: CASSSPGTSSPYEQYF

D gene: .
J gene: TRBJ2-7
V gene: TRBV7-2
clone size: .
CDR3 DNA: TGTGCCAGCAGCTCTCAGACTACCGCCACCGAGCAGTACTTC
CDR3 protein: CASSSQTTATEQYF

D gene: .
J gene: TRBJ1-1
V gene: TRBV30
clone size: once
CDR3 DNA: TGTGCCTCGGACCGACAGCGAGGCACTGAAGCTTTCTTT
CDR3 protein: CASDRQRGTEAFF

D gene: .
J gene: TRBJ2-2
V gene: TRBV19
clone size: .
CDR3 DNA: TGTGCCAGTGGCCGGGAGCTCACCGGGGAGCTGTTTTTT
CDR3 protein: CASGRELTGELFF

D gene: TRBD1
J gene: TRBJ2-3
V gene: TRBV29-1
clone size: .
CDR3 DNA: TGCAGCGCGGGACAGGGGCCAGATACGCAGTATTTT
CDR3 protein: CSAGQGPDTQYF

D gene: TRBD1
J gene: TRBJ2-3
V gene: TRBV27
clone size: .
CDR3 DNA: TGTGCCAGCAGTTCCCCTCGGACAGGCAGCACAGATACGCAGTATTTT
CDR3 protein: CASSSPRTGSTDTQYF

D gene: .
J gene: TRBJ2-7
V gene: TRBV2
clone size: .
CDR3 DNA: TGTGCCAGCAGTGTGCATGAGGAGCAGTACTTC
CDR3 protein: CASSVHEEQYF

D gene: .
J gene: TRBJ2-3
V gene: TRBV7-3
clone size: .
CDR3 DNA: TGTGCCAGCAGCTTATTCGGAGATACGCAGTATTTT
CDR3 protein: CASSLFGDTQYF

D gene: .
J gene: TRBJ1-5
V gene: TRBV28
clone size: .
CDR3 DNA: TGTGCCAGCAGTTTATCCCAGGGGACTCAGCCCCAGCATTTT
CDR3 protein: CASSLSQGTQPQHF

D gene: TRBD1
J gene: TRBJ2-7
V gene: TRBV5-1
clone size: .
CDR3 DNA: TGCGCCAGCAGCTTGGAGACAGGGGATTTAGGCGAGCAGTACTTC
CDR3 protein: CASSLETGDLGEQYF

D gene: TRBD2
J gene: TRBJ2-2
V gene: TRBV11-2
clone size: .
CDR3 DNA: TGTGCCAGCAGCTTAGATCTAGGAGCGGGAGGTTATACCGGGGAGCTGTTTTTT
CDR3 protein: CASSLDLGAGGYTGELFF